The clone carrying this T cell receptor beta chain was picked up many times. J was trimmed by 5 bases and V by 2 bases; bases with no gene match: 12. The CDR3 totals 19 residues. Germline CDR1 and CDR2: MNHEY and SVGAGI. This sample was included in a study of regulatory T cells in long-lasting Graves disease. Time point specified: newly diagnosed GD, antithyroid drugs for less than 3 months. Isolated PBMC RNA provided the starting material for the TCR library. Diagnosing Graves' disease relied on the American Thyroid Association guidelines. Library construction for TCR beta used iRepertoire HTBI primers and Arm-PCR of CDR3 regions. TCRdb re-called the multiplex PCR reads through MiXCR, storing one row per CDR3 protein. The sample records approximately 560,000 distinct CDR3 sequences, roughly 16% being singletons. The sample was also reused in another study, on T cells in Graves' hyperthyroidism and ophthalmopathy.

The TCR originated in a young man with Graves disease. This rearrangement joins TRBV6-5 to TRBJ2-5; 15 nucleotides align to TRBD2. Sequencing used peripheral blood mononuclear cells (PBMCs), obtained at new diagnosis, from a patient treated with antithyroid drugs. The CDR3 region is CASSYGRGLAGGRGETQYF. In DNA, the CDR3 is TGTGCCAGCAGTTACGGCAGGGGACTAGCGGGAGGTCGAGGCGAGACCCAGTACTTC.